A single sample gave rise to the 23 T cell receptor beta chains below, sequenced in a study of early T cells in non-severe SARS-CoV-2 infection (dated by TCRdb to about 2021). Library construction relied on 5' RACE. The listed sequencing device is NextSeq 500. Clones were called with MiXCR by TCRdb after fastp trimmed the public reads at Q25, and only in-frame beta chains were retained. Each CDR3 protein appears once, grouped with its most common genes and DNA. This sample holds 35,000 to 40,000 distinct CDR3 sequences; 5.8% were observed only once. 7% to 9.5% of the sample is held by the ten biggest clonotypes. The sequencing sample was made of whole blood. Receptors were obtained from an adult who was a healthcare worker with PCR-confirmed SARS-CoV-2 infection or an uninfected control (not recorded which).

In this sample, this clonotype turned up many times. The genes are TRBV5-6 and TRBJ2-7, with TRBD2 matching 7 bases. The ends lost 2 bases at V and 2 bases at J; junction bases unmatched: 4. CDR1 is SGHDT and CDR2 is YYEEEE in the germline V gene. The CDR3 runs 14 residues. CDR3: CASSFSSGAYEQYF. Written as DNA, the CDR3 is TGTGCCAGCAGCTTCTCTAGCGGCGCCTACGAGCAGTACTTC. Full variable domain (remainder filled in from reference TRBV5-6 and TRBJ2-7): DAGVTQSPTHLIKTRGQQVTLRCSPKSGHDTVSWYQQALGQGPQFIFQYYEEEERQRGNFPDRFSGHQFPNYSSELNVNALLLGDSALYLCASSFSSGAYEQYFGPGTRLTVT.

There are many counts of this clonotype. V is TRBV7-2 and J is TRBJ2-7; D call uncertain. V gave up 5 bases and J gave up 1 base, with 9 bases separating them. CDR1 and CDR2 from the germline V gene are SGHTA and FQGNSA. CDR3 length equals 13 residues. The CDR3 DNA reads TGTGCCAGCAGCCCGGCGGTATCCTACGAGCAGTACTTC. Translated, it gives CASSPAVSYEQYF.

This clonotype has a count of ten or more. The J gene is TRBJ2-4, the V gene TRBV4-1; TRBD1 aligns across 8 bases. Germline CDR1 reads MGHRA; CDR2 reads YSYEKL. Trimming cost V 3 bases and J 6 bases; bases outside gene matches: 10. The CDR3 runs to 16 residues. CDR3: CASSHGRTGRTNIQYF. The CDR3 region has the DNA TGCGCCAGCAGCCACGGTAGGACAGGGCGAACAAACATTCAGTACTTC.

At least ten counts were recorded for this clonotype. The chain employs TRBV28 and TRBJ2-7; the match to TRBD1 covers 7 bases. V gave up 6 bases and J gave up 4 bases; unmatched junction bases: 12. CDR1 is MDHEN and CDR2 is SYDVKM in the germline V gene. The CDR3 sequence is 15 residues long. Written as DNA, the CDR3 is TGTGCCAGCAGCCTTAATACCGGGACAGTATACGAGCAGTACTTC. Its translation is CASSLNTGTVYEQYF.

This clonotype occurred many times. This chain joins TRBV6-2 or TRBV6-3 and TRBJ1-2; D call uncertain. The germline CDR1 and CDR2 sequences are MNHEY and SVGEGT. V lost 4 bases and J lost 8, with 8 bases in between. This CDR3 has 11 residues. The CDR3 DNA reads TGTGCCAGCAGTTTCCCCGGCGGCTACACCTTC. Protein product: CASSFPGGYTF.

This clonotype has ten or more counts. The chain couples TRBV5-6 to TRBJ1-1, with a weak D call TRBD1 (5 bases). Looked up from germline, CDR1 is SGHDT and CDR2 is YYEEEE. The CDR3 consists of 12 residues. V gave up 3 bases and J gave up 7 bases, with 10 bases separating them. The CDR3 DNA follows: TGTGCCAGCAGCTACACAGGTCGTGAAGCTTTCTTT. Translation: CASSYTGREAFF.

This clonotype was found many times. This chain joins TRBV20-1 and TRBJ1-3; 8 nucleotides agree with TRBD1. The CDR3 covers 15 residues. Looked up from germline, CDR1 is DFQATT and CDR2 is SNEGSKA (reference sequence). Losses at the gene ends were 2 bases for V and 4 bases for J; bases not matched to a gene: 7. The CDR3 bases are TGCAGTGCTAGACCAATGGACAGGGTCGGAAACACCATATATTTT. It is translated as CSARPMDRVGNTIYF.

This clonotype was recorded at least ten times. The V gene is TRBV20-1, the J gene TRBJ2-3; 9 bases agree with TRBD2. Germline CDR1 is DFQATT and CDR2 is SNEGSKA (reference sequence). Unmatched junction bases numbered 7, after V lost 3 bases and J lost 3 bases. The CDR3 sequence is 15 residues long. CDR3 loop: CSARKSGLATDTQYF. The CDR3 DNA reads TGCAGTGCTAGGAAATCGGGACTAGCTACAGATACGCAGTATTTT.

This clonotype was picked up many times. The gene calls are TRBV11-1 and TRBJ2-7, with D perhaps given as TRBD1 or TRBD2 (5 bases each). The germline V and J ends were trimmed by 5 bases and 2 bases, with 10 bases remaining between them. The CDR3 is 13 amino acids. CDR1 and CDR2 (germline): SGHAT, FQDESV (reference sequence). The CDR3 sequence is CASSVGTAYEQYF. For the CDR3, the DNA is TGTGCCAGCAGCGTCGGGACGGCCTACGAGCAGTACTTC.

The chain couples TRBV29-1 to TRBJ1-2; 9 bases line up with TRBD1. This CDR3 spans 15 amino acids. Germline V gene data show CDR1 as SQVTM and CDR2 as ANQGSEA. V was pared by 3 bases and J by 8 bases, with 13 bases of the junction left unmatched. The CDR3 DNA reads TGCAGCGTTGAGGATCTAGGGACAGGGATCGGAGGCTACACCTTC. This translates into CSVEDLGTGIGGYTF.

This clonotype was seen more than once but under ten times. The rearrangement links TRBV29-1 to TRBJ2-7, with 7 bases that match TRBD1. The CDR3 is made up of 12 amino acids. Germline V gives CDR1 SQVTM, CDR2 ANQGSEA. Unmatched junction bases numbered 3, after V lost 6 bases and J lost 1 base. The CDR3 loop reads CSVTQGSYEQYF. The CDR3 DNA follows: TGCAGCGTAACACAGGGGTCCTACGAGCAGTACTTC.

In this sample, this clonotype turned up many times. The chain joins TRBV6-6 to TRBJ1-2; D possibly corresponds to TRBD1 (5 bases). This CDR3 contains 15 residues. Per the germline V gene, CDR1 is MNHNY and CDR2 is SVGAGI (reference sequence). Trimming took 0 bases from V and 7 from J, leaving 15 bases between them. The CDR3 loop reads CASSYSTASLGGYTF. The DNA for the CDR3 is TGTGCCAGCAGTTACTCGACAGCCTCACTTGGTGGCTACACCTTC.

Many counts were recorded for this clonotype. The rearrangement joins TRBV7-2 to TRBJ2-1, with no clear D. The CDR3 loop spans 14 amino acids. Trimming took off 5 bases at V and 0 bases at J, with 8 bases between the two ends. CDR1 and CDR2 from the germline V gene are SGHTA and FQGNSA. The CDR3 here is CASSPRPSYNEQFF. The CDR3 region has the DNA TGTGCCAGCAGCCCACGGCCCTCCTACAATGAGCAGTTCTTC. Supplemented by reference TRBV7-2 and TRBJ2-1, the full variable domain reads GAGVSQSPSNKVTEKGKDVELRCDPISGHTALYWYRQSLGQGLEFLIYFQGNSAPDKSGLPSDRFSAERTGGSVSTLTIQRTQQEDSAVYLCASSPRPSYNEQFFGPGTRLTVL.

The table lists this clonotype with many counts. The J gene is TRBJ2-3, the V gene TRBV30; D possibly corresponds to TRBD2 (5 bases). The CDR3 has 14 amino acids. V was clipped by 0 bases and J by 2 bases, with 9 bases between them. Germline CDR1 is GTSNPN and CDR2 is SVGIG (reference sequence). The chain's CDR3 is CAWSVVRATDTQYF. CDR3 DNA: TGTGCCTGGAGTGTAGTGCGGGCCACAGATACGCAGTATTTT.

Regarding this clonotype: This may be a read error, as it is one base from a much larger clone. The chain joins TRBV5-1 to TRBJ1-5; 9 bases map to TRBD1. The CDR3 runs 15 residues. Germline CDR1 SGHRS, CDR2 YFSETQ. The CDR3 protein is CTSSTGTGTNQPQHF. The DNA for the CDR3 is TGCACCAGCAGCACCGGGACAGGGACAAATCAGCCCCAGCATTTT.

This clonotype was recorded many times. This chain uses TRBV19 with TRBJ2-1; 8 nucleotides agree with TRBD1. The CDR3 runs 19 residues. V lost 2 bases and J lost 0; bases outside the gene matches: 12. Per the germline V gene, CDR1 is LNHDA and CDR2 is SQIVND (reference sequence). The CDR3 loop reads CASSIRGQGAISSYNEQFF. The CDR3, as DNA: TGTGCCAGTAGTATAAGGGGGCAGGGGGCGATAAGCTCCTACAATGAGCAGTTCTTC.

This clonotype was found many times. The junction and the germline gene differ at one end; a read error may be behind it. The chain carries TRBV7-6 and TRBJ2-7; D is uncertain. The CDR3 extends over 12 amino acids. Per germline, CDR1 SGHVS and CDR2 FNYEAQ. The CDR3 DNA reads as TGTGCCAGCAGCTTAGATTGGACCGAAGGGCCCTTC. Encoded protein: CASSLDWTEGPF.

This clonotype was counted ten times or more. This rearrangement joins TRBV2 to TRBJ2-1; D not certain. Germline V gene data show CDR1 as SNHLY and CDR2 as FYNNEI. V lost 1 base and J lost 6, with 7 bases in between. This CDR3 spans 13 amino acids. The CDR3 loop is CASSEDLGNEQFF. The CDR3 nucleotides are TGTGCCAGCAGTGAAGACCTCGGCAATGAGCAGTTCTTC.

This clonotype was recorded many times. The chain joins TRBV12-3 or TRBV12-4 to TRBJ2-1; D might be TRBD2 (7 bases). The V end lost 8 bases, the J end lost 9 bases, and 14 bases lay between the germline ends. The CDR3 extends over 12 amino acids. This chain's CDR3 is CASGGAIGEQFF. For the CDR3, the DNA is TGTGCCAGCGGGGGGGCAATCGGTGAGCAGTTCTTC.

This clonotype was detected once. This sequence joins TRBV6-5 and TRBJ1-2; D ambiguous. CDR3 length: 13 amino acids. Per germline, CDR1 MNHEY and CDR2 SVGAGI. Trimming took off 7 bases at V and 0 bases at J, with 9 bases between the two ends. CDR3 in amino acids: CASTLAANYGYTF. CDR3 nucleotides: TGTGCCAGCACGCTAGCCGCTAACTATGGCTACACCTTC.

This clonotype showed up just once. This chain links TRBV12-3 or TRBV12-4 with TRBJ1-6, with D unclear. V gave up 5 bases and J gave up 6 bases, with 8 bases separating them. This CDR3 spans 13 amino acids. The CDR3 is CASSGVRNSPLHF. CDR3 in DNA: TGTGCCAGCAGTGGGGTCCGTAATTCACCCCTCCACTTT.

The chain combines TRBV29-1 with TRBJ2-7, with D hard to call. The CDR3 is 11 amino acids. Trimming took off 4 bases at V and 6 bases at J, with 10 bases between the two ends. Germline V gene sequence: CDR1 SQVTM, CDR2 ANQGSEA. The CDR3 DNA is TGCAGCGTTGTTTGGGGTGGCGAGCAGTACTTC. Residues: CSVVWGGEQYF.

This clonotype was recorded at least ten times. The CDR3 is CATRQGAGETQYF. The CDR3 DNA reads TGTGCCACCCGACAGGGGGCAGGCGAGACCCAGTACTTC. The rearrangement links TRBV10-3 to TRBJ2-5; 10 bases are shared with TRBD1. The V gene end was trimmed by 10 bases and the J gene end by 5 bases; junction bases not matched to a gene: 7. This CDR3 is built from 13 residues. Germline CDR1 reads ENHRY; CDR2 reads SYGVKD.